This TCR beta chain comes out of a study of tumor and adjacent non-tumor tissue in lung cancer. This clonotype appeared once. Its antigen is currently unknown. Study results and limitations: Significantly higher TCR diversity was found in tumor than normal lung.

The library came from three nested PCR rounds adapted from ARM-PCR protocols. In TCRdb, the multiplex PCR reads were re-called with MiXCR into one record per CDR3 protein. The sample carries approximately 82,000 distinct CDR3 sequences, over 60% recorded once. The V gene end was trimmed by 8 bases and the J gene end by 2 bases; junction bases not matched to a gene: 12. The germline gives CDR1 DFQATT, CDR2 SNEGSKA (reference sequence). This CDR3 spans 15 amino acids. The template was RNA from unsorted bulk tissue. This non-tumor lung sample came from over 3 cm beyond the tumor edge. The sample comprised distant non-tumor lung tissue. The chain combines TRBV20-1 with TRBJ2-7; 10 nucleotides align to TRBD2. The sequence was obtained from a man in his 70s with non-small cell lung cancer. The CDR3 DNA reads TGCAGTCTTAGTGAAGAACTAGCGGGGACCTACGAGCAGTACTTC. Protein product: CSLSEELAGTYEQYF.